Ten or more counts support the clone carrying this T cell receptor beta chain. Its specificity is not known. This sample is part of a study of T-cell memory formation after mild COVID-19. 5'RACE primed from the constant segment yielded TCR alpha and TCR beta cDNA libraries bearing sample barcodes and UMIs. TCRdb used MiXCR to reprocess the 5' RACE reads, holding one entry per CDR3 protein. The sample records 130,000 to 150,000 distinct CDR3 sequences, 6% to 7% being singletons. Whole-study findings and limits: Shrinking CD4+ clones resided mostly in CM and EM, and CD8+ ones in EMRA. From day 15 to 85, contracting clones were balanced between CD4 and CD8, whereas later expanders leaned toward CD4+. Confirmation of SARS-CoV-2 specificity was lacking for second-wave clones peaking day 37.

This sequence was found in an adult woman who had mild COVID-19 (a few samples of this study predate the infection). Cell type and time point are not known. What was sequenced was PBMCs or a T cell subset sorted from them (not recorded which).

For the CDR3, the DNA is TGTGCCTGGAGTGTACGACGGGGAGAGACCCAGTACTTC. Amino acids: CAWSVRRGETQYF. The rearrangement joins TRBV30 to TRBJ2-5; tentative D call: TRBD2 (5 bases). Germline CDR1 and CDR2: GTSNPN and SVGIG (reference sequence). The CDR3 sequence is 13 residues long. V gave up 0 bases and J gave up 4 bases, with 9 bases separating them.